The clone carrying this TCR beta chain showed up just once. The target antigen is unknown. The sample originates from a study of shared clonotypes between healthy human individuals. Study information: Every donor yielded three CD4 naive, three CD4 memory, two CD8 naive and one CD8 memory plate. Study findings and constraints: Clonotypes shared by all four sorted-subset donors had higher generation probabilities than non-shared clonotypes.

The CDR3 covers 15 residues. Germline V gene data show CDR1 as SGDLS and CDR2 as YYNGEE. V lost 1 base and J lost 6, with 14 bases in between. Sequencing was performed with immunoSEQ multiplex PCR; in TCRdb, only in-frame clones are kept and a portion is missing. Of roughly 2 million clones in the sample, approximately 96% were seen once. The chain is built from TRBV9 and TRBJ2-1; D is possibly TRBD1 (5 bases). This sequence originates from a young man in good health. Sequenced input: naive CD4+ T cells sorted from blood. Described subset: CD45RA+ positively selected. This CDR3 is CASSVQGGQFNEQFF. The CDR3 coding sequence is TGTGCCAGCAGCGTACAGGGTGGACAATTCAATGAGCAGTTCTTC.